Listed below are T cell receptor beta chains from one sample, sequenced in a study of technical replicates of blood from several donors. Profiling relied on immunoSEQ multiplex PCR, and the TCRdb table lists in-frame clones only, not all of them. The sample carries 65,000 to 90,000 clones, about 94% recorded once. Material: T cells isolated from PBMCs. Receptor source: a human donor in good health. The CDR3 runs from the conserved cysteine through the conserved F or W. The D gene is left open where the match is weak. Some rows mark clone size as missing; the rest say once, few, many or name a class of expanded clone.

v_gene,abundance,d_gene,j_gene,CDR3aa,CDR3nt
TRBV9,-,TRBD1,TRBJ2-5,CASSVVGTGIQETQYF,TGTGCCAGCAGCGTAGTGGGGACAGGGATACAAGAGACCCAGTACTTC
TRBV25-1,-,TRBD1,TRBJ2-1,CASSDFGTANNEQFF,TGTGCCAGCAGTGACTTCGGGACAGCTAACAATGAGCAGTTCTTC
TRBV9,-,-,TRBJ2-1,CASSPRGSYEQFF,TGTGCCAGCAGCCCCCGTGGTAGCTATGAGCAGTTCTTC
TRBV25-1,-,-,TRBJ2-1,CASSELGSGTGDEQFF,TGTGCCAGCAGTGAATTAGGCAGTGGCACCGGGGATGAGCAGTTCTTC
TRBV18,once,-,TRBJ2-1,CASSQASSYNEQFF,TGTGCCAGCTCACAGGCTAGCTCCTACAATGAGCAGTTCTTC
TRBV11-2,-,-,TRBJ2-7,CASSSKTTPYEQYF,TGTGCCAGCAGCTCTAAAACTACACCCTACGAGCAGTACTTC
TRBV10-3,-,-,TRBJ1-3,CAISEGQLGSGNTIYF,TGTGCCATCAGTGAGGGACAGTTAGGCTCTGGAAACACCATATATTTT
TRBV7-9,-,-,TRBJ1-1,CASSLAQARATYTEAFF,TGTGCCAGCAGCTTAGCTCAAGCCAGGGCAACCTACACTGAAGCTTTCTTT
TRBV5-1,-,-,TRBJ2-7,CASSLESYEQYF,TGCGCCAGCAGCTTGGAGAGCTACGAGCAGTACTTC
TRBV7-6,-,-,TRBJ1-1,CASSLAQGMNTEAFF,TGTGCCAGCAGCTTAGCGCAGGGAATGAACACTGAAGCTTTCTTT
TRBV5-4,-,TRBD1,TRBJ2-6,CASSLTGTGINSGANVLTF,TGTGCCAGCAGCTTGACCGGGACAGGGATCAACTCTGGGGCCAACGTCCTGACTTTC
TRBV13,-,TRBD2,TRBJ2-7,CASSLGGTSGPDEQYF,TGTGCCAGCAGCTTAGGCGGGACTAGCGGGCCGGACGAGCAGTACTTC
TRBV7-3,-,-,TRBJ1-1,CASSFNGGSTEAFF,TGTGCCAGCAGCTTTAATGGAGGGAGTACTGAAGCTTTCTTT
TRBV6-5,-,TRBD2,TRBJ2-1,CASRGLAGGHNEQFF,TGTGCCAGCAGAGGACTAGCGGGGGGGCACAATGAGCAGTTCTTC
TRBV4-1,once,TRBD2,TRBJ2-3,CASSHGLGGDTQYF,TGCGCCAGCAGCCACGGACTAGGAGGGGATACGCAGTATTTT
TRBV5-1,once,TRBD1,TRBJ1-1,CASGTGNMNTEAFF,TGCGCCAGCGGGACAGGGAATATGAACACTGAAGCTTTCTTT
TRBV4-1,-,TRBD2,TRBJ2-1,CASSQERSGRAGEQFF,TGCGCCAGCAGCCAAGAGCGTAGCGGGAGGGCCGGTGAGCAGTTCTTC
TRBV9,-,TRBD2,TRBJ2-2,CASSAPSEVGLAPNTGELFF,TGTGCCAGCAGCGCCCCAAGTGAGGTTGGACTAGCGCCAAACACCGGGGAGCTGTTTTTT
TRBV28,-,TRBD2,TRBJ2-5,CASSSPTSGQETQYF,TGTGCCAGCAGTTCCCCGACTAGCGGCCAAGAGACCCAGTACTTC
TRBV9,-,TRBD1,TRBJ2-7,CASSGTGYEQYF,TGTGCCAGCAGCGGGACAGGGTACGAGCAGTACTTC
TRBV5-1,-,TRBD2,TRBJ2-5,CASSLAPLAVQETQYF,TGCGCCAGCAGCTTGGCACCACTAGCGGTTCAAGAGACCCAGTACTTC
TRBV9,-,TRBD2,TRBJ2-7,CASSPWLAGRHEQYF,TGTGCCAGCAGCCCCTGGCTAGCGGGTCGGCACGAGCAGTACTTC
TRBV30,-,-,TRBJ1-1,CAWSVGRASEAFF,TGTGCCTGGAGTGTAGGCAGGGCATCTGAAGCTTTCTTT
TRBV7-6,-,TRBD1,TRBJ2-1,CASSSTGQGALYNEQFF,TGTGCCAGCAGCTCAACTGGACAGGGGGCTCTCTACAATGAGCAGTTCTTC
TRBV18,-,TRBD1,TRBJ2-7,CASSPRDRGEQYF,TGTGCCAGCTCACCACGGGACAGGGGCGAGCAGTACTTC
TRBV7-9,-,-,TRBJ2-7,CASGDREYYEQYF,TGTGCCAGCGGAGACAGAGAATACTACGAGCAGTACTTC
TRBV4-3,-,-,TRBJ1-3,CASSQFRGSGNTIYF,TGCGCCAGCAGCCAATTTCGGGGATCTGGAAACACCATATATTTT
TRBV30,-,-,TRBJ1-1,CAWLRWGEGERTEAFF,TGTGCCTGGCTACGATGGGGGGAGGGGGAACGCACTGAAGCTTTCTTT
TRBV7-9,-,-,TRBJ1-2,CASSFQVANYGYTF,TGTGCCAGCAGCTTCCAGGTAGCTAACTATGGCTACACCTTC
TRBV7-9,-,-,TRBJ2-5,CASSDWGAGGVRETQYF,TGTGCCAGCAGCGATTGGGGCGCAGGTGGGGTGCGAGAGACCCAGTACTTC
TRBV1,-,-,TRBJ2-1,CTSSQDGATSGSDNEQFF,TGCACCAGCAGCCAAGATGGGGCCACTAGCGGGAGCGACAATGAGCAGTTCTTC
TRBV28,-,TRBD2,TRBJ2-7,CASSTKREGPYEQYF,TGTGCCAGCAGCACCAAGCGGGAGGGCCCCTACGAGCAGTACTTC
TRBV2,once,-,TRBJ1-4,CASSRDLENEKLFF,TGTGCCAGCAGTCGGGACTTGGAGAATGAAAAACTGTTTTTT
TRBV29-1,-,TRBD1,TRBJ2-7,CSVIRTGTLGEQYF,TGCAGCGTCATCCGGACAGGGACCTTGGGTGAGCAGTACTTC
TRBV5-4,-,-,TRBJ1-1,CASSLDSEAFF,TGTGCCAGCAGCCTAGACAGTGAAGCTTTCTTT
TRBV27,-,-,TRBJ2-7,CASSWNRVTYEQYF,TGTGCCAGCAGTTGGAACAGGGTCACCTACGAGCAGTACTTC
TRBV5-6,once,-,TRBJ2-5,CASSLAIQETQYF,TGTGCCAGCAGCTTGGCAATCCAAGAGACCCAGTACTTC
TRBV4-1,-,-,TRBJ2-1,CASSSEVNEQFF,TGCGCCAGCAGTTCGGAGGTCAATGAGCAGTTCTTC
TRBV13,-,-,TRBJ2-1,CASTRRDSPYNEQFF,TGTGCCAGTACGCGAAGGGACTCGCCATACAATGAGCAGTTCTTC
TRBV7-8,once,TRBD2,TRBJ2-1,CASSPESGSFNNEQFF,TGTGCCAGCAGCCCCGAAAGCGGGAGTTTTAACAATGAGCAGTTCTTC
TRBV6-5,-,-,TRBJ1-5,CASSYSGDGNQPQHF,TGTGCCAGCAGTTACTCAGGGGATGGCAATCAGCCCCAGCATTTT
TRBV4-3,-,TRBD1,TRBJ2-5,CASSQEVRDRQETQYF,TGCGCCAGCAGCCAAGAGGTACGGGACAGGCAAGAGACCCAGTACTTC
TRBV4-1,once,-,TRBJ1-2,CASSQDPGKGYTF,TGCGCCAGCAGCCAAGACCCCGGGAAAGGCTACACCTTC
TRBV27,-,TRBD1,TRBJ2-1,CASSSPGTGVDEQFF,TGTGCCAGCAGTTCCCCCGGGACAGGGGTGGATGAGCAGTTCTTC
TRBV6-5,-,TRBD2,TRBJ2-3,CASSRDYSTDTQYF,TGTGCCAGCAGTAGGGACTATAGCACAGATACGCAGTATTTT
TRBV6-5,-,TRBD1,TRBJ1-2,CASSYEGAEGYTF,TGTGCCAGCAGTTACGAGGGGGCAGAGGGCTACACCTTC
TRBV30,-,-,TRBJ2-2,CAWSPVYGELFF,TGTGCCTGGAGTCCAGTGTACGGGGAGCTGTTTTTT
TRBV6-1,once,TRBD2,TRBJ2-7,CASLAGVNEQYF,TGTGCCAGTCTAGCGGGAGTCAACGAGCAGTACTTC
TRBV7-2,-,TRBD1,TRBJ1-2,CASSPAGTAYGYTF,TGTGCCAGCAGCCCAGCCGGGACAGCCTATGGCTACACCTTC
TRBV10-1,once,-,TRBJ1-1,CASSVDSNRRNTEAFF,TGCGCCAGCAGTGTAGACAGTAACCGAAGGAACACTGAAGCTTTCTTT
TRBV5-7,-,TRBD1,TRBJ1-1,CASSVGTDTEAFF,TGTGCCAGCAGCGTAGGGACAGACACTGAAGCTTTCTTT
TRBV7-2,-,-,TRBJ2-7,CASKGSSYEQYF,TGTGCCAGCAAAGGGAGCTCCTACGAGCAGTACTTC